The entry below describes one T cell receptor beta chain. Its antigen is not known. This sample also contains other DNA sequences that code for the same CDR3. Original processing methods: Owing to the provision of junction-only sequences devoid of quality scores by immunoSEQ, filtering differed. The protocol was immunoSEQ multiplex PCR, while the TCRdb copy is restricted to in-frame clones and leaves out a portion. V and J calls and clone size are those listed in that table; D and trimming were worked out from the DNA. The sample includes some 1.5 million clones, approximately 98% seen only once; the top ten take about 0.42%. The CDR3 contains 14 residues. The germline V gene has CDR1 SNHLY and CDR2 FYNNEI. Trimming took 6 bases from V and 6 from J, leaving 16 bases between them. This specimen belongs to a study of shared clonotypes between healthy human individuals. Study-wide points: What naive subsets generally showed was a larger estimated richness than memory subsets showed.

The source is a man under 40 in good health. The sample was naive CD4+ T cells sorted from blood. As for subset: CD45RA+ positively selected. The rearrangement links TRBV2 to TRBJ2-3, with D perhaps matching TRBD1 (6 bases). In DNA, the CDR3 is TGTGCCAGCAGAGAACAGGGACCCACCGATACGCAGTATTTT. It translates to CASREQGPTDTQYF.